The 7 T cell receptor beta chains below all came from one sample that was sequenced in a study of blood T cells in healthy people across ages. Through a sample-barcoded 5' primer and a J-beta primer mix, a second PCR was run for roughly 6 to 12 cycles. One entry per CDR3 protein results from TCRdb running MiXCR on the 5' RACE reads. The repertoire has 650,000 to 700,000 distinct CDR3 sequences, about 51% of them found once; the top ten carry less than 15%. Sample: blood. The receptors stem from a woman older than 75 in good health.

This clonotype was seen a handful of times. The rearrangement links TRBV15 to TRBJ2-5; D gene unclear. The germline V gene has CDR1 LNHNV and CDR2 YYDKDF (reference sequence). V lost 4 bases to trimming and J lost 2 bases, with 20 bases between them. The CDR3 sequence is 17 residues long. The CDR3 is CATSTVAQTDLQETQYF. CDR3 sequence (DNA): TGTGCCACCAGCACAGTGGCCCAGACTGATCTTCAAGAGACCCAGTACTTC.

This clonotype occurred many times. The V call is TRBV28, the J call TRBJ2-7; the D is unclear. The germline V gene has CDR1 MDHEN and CDR2 SYDVKM. Deletions cut 3 bases from V and 2 bases from J, with 11 bases between. The CDR3 is made up of 14 amino acids. The CDR3: CASSFIGQTYEQYF. The CDR3, as DNA: TGTGCCAGCAGTTTTATCGGGCAAACCTACGAGCAGTACTTC.

For this clonotype: This may arise from a read error, as a much more abundant clone is one base away. The chain couples TRBV6-5 to TRBJ2-1; possibly TRBD1 for D (6 bases). CDR1 is MNHEY, CDR2 SVGAGI, per germline. The V end lost 7 bases, the J end lost 13 bases, and 23 bases lay between the germline ends. CDR3 length equals 14 residues. CDR3 DNA sequence: TGTGCCAGCACCGTACCGGGACAATGGTCGGTTCAGTTCTTC. It codes for CASTVPGQWSVQFF.

The CDR3 sequence is CASSDRDTYNEQFF. The CDR3 bases are TGTGCCAGCAGTGACAGGGACACCTACAATGAGCAGTTCTTC. The V and J genes are TRBV2 and TRBJ2-1; weak D call: TRBD1 (6 bases). The germline V gene has CDR1 SNHLY and CDR2 FYNNEI. CDR3 length: 14 amino acids. The V end was cut by 3 bases, the J end by 2 bases, with 8 bases between.

This clonotype was seen repeatedly, ten times or more. The chain links TRBV28 to TRBJ2-5; TRBD1 agrees at 7 bases. This CDR3 spans 15 amino acids. Germline V gene lookup returns CDR1 MDHEN and CDR2 SYDVKM. The V segment lost 10 bases and the J segment 2 bases; nucleotides outside the gene matches: 13. The CDR3 spells CATRGTVRPQETQYF. In DNA, the CDR3 is TGTGCCACCAGAGGGACAGTGCGGCCTCAAGAGACCCAGTACTTC.

This clonotype was counted only a few times. The V and J genes are TRBV27 and TRBJ1-1; possible D gene TRBD1, 6 bases. Germline loops: CDR1 MNHEY, CDR2 SMNVEV (reference sequence). This CDR3 has 15 amino acids. V lost 8 bases, J lost 0 bases, and 16 bases lay in between. The CDR3: CASSTRTVMNTEAFF. Written as DNA, the CDR3 is TGTGCCAGCTCCACCCGGACAGTCATGAACACTGAAGCTTTCTTT.

Concerning this clonotype: This may arise from a read error, as a much more abundant clone is one base away. V usage is TRBV12-3 or TRBV12-4 and J usage is TRBJ1-2, with D maybe TRBD1 (5 bases). The CDR3 is 11 residues long. Written as DNA, the CDR3 is TGTGCCTGCAGCGGAAGGGGTGGCTACACCTTC. Translation gives CACSGRGGYTF.